This record covers a single T cell receptor (beta chain). Its target is unknown. The TEMRA cells underwent FACS enrichment, while the CD8+ and CD4+ T cells underwent negative isolation. There are 16 residues in the CDR3. Trimming removed 4 bases from V and 3 bases from J; junction bases left unmatched: 10. CDR1 and CDR2 (germline): SGHDT, YYEEEE. The sample is drawn from a study of CD8 T cells in Susac syndrome. The RNA, 0.5 to 1 ug, was put through reverse transcription using random hexamers. One entry per CDR3 protein, called by TCRdb with MiXCR from the immunoSEQ multiplex PCR reads. This table holds about 190,000 distinct CDR3 sequences, over 90% found once. Findings and caveats of the study: Total CD8+ repertoires held some 15 Susac-specific public clones, while CD8+ TEMRA repertoires held roughly five.

The V call is TRBV5-6, the J call TRBJ2-1, with 7 bases aligning to TRBD1. The sample was CD8+ T cells from PBMCs. This sequence was found in a human donor with Susac syndrome. This CDR3 reads CASSTYGTVGYNEQFF. As DNA, the CDR3 is TGTGCCAGCAGCACCTACGGGACAGTAGGCTACAATGAGCAGTTCTTC.